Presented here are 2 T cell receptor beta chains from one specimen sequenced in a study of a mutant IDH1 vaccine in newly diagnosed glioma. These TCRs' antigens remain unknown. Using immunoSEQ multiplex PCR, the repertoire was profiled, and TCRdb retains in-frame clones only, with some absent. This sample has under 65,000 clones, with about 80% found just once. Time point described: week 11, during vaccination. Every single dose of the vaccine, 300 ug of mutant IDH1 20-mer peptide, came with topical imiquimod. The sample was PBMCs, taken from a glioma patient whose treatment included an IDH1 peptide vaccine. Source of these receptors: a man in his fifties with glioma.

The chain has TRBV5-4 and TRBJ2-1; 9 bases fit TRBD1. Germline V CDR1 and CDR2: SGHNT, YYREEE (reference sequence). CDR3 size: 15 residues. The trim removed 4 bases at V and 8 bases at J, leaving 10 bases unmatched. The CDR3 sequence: CASSGNRGRSDEQFF. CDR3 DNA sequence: TGTGCCAGCAGCGGAAACAGGGGGCGCTCGGATGAGCAGTTCTTC. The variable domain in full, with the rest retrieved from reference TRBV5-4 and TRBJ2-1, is ETGVTQSPTHLIKTRGQQVTLRCSSQSGHNTVSWYQQALGQGPQFIFQYYREEENGRGNFPPRFSGLQFPNYSSELNVNALELDDSALYLCASSGNRGRSDEQFFGPGTRLTVL.

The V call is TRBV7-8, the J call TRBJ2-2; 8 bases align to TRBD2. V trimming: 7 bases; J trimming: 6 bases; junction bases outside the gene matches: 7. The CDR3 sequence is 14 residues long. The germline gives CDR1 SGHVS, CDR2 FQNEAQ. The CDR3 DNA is TGTGCCAGCACAAGCGGGGGAGGAGCCGGGGAGCTGTTTTTT. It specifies CASTSGGGAGELFF.